This paragraph reports one T cell receptor beta chain. Germline loops: CDR1 MNHEY, CDR2 SVGAGI. The CDR3 contains 15 residues. Trimming shortened V by 7 bases and J by 3 bases, and 19 bases separated the two germline ends. Here immunoSEQ multiplex PCR was the method, and the copy in TCRdb shows in-frame clones only, minus some. The sample consists of 40,000 to 55,000 clones, approximately 81% of them appearing once. This entry belongs to a study of memory CD4+ T cells and cytomegalovirus serostatus. As for the study in general: Donors were healthy Belgian adults, under 10 CMV seropositive and about two dozen seronegative.

The sort gate was single viable CD3+CD4+CD8-CD45RO+ cells for memory CD4+ T cells. The specimen sequenced was memory CD4+ T cells from blood. The chain links TRBV6-5 to TRBJ2-7; possibly TRBD1 for D (5 bases). This sequence was found in an adult in good health and CMV-seropositive. CDR3 protein: CASNAKGSNYYEQYF. CDR3 nucleotides: TGTGCCAGCAATGCTAAGGGGTCAAATTACTACGAGCAGTACTTC.